These 21 T cell receptor beta chains share one sample of origin, sequenced in a study of PD-L1 blockade in urothelial cancer. Data came from immunoSEQ multiplex PCR; TCRdb stores just in-frame clones and leaves some out. The repertoire includes about 82,000 clones, approximately 90% of them detected once, and 5% to 7% sits in the top ten. The sample was PBMCs, taken around atezolizumab (anti-PD-L1) treatment. These TCRs come from a woman between 65 and 79 years old with urothelial cancer.

The chain recombines TRBV9 with TRBJ2-7; 11 bases are shared with TRBD2. The CDR3 has 17 amino acids. Germline lookup yields CDR1 SGDLS and CDR2 YYNGEE. V gave up 0 bases and J gave up 3 bases; unmatched junction bases: 8. CDR3: CASSVVRLAGKDYEQYF. As DNA, the CDR3 is TGTGCCAGCAGCGTAGTGAGACTAGCGGGGAAGGACTACGAGCAGTACTTC.

The rearrangement joins TRBV19 to TRBJ2-7; 9 bases agree with TRBD2. Germline V lookup: CDR1 LNHDA, CDR2 SQIVND (reference sequence). This CDR3 region has 13 residues. V gave up 6 bases and J gave up 3 bases; unmatched junction bases: 3. CDR3 in DNA: TGTGCCAGTAGCCCTAGCGGGATCTACGAGCAGTACTTC. Protein: CASSPSGIYEQYF.

The genes are TRBV5-5 and TRBJ2-7; 7 nucleotides line up with TRBD1. Losses at the gene ends were 4 bases for V and 2 bases for J; bases not matched to a gene: 6. The CDR3 length is 14 residues. From germline, CDR1 is SGHKS and CDR2 YYEKEE (reference sequence). The CDR3 sequence: CASSGRDRAYEQYF. The CDR3 DNA sequence: TGTGCCAGCAGCGGCCGAGACAGGGCCTACGAGCAGTACTTC.

This clone was counted between two and nine times. The rearrangement uses TRBV4-2 and TRBJ2-4; 10 bases align to TRBD1. The CDR3 extends over 15 amino acids. The V gene's germline CDR1 is LGHNA and CDR2 YNFKEQ. Trimming cost V 3 bases and J 5 bases; bases outside gene matches: 4. The CDR3 DNA sequence: TGTGCCAGCAGCCAGGGGACAGGGGCTCAAAACATTCAGTACTTC. Its protein is CASSQGTGAQNIQYF.

The rearrangement uses TRBV6-1 and TRBJ2-7, with 7 nucleotides matching TRBD2. The CDR3 has 15 amino acids. Germline V gene sequence: CDR1 MNHNS, CDR2 SASEGT. Losses at the gene ends were 8 bases for V and 2 bases for J; bases not matched to a gene: 12. CDR3 in amino acids: CASAREGTGTYEQYF. The CDR3 nucleotides read TGTGCCAGCGCGAGGGAGGGGACGGGGACCTACGAGCAGTACTTC.

This clone was recorded only once. The chain joins TRBV7-9 to TRBJ2-5; weak D call: TRBD1 (6 bases). Germline values: CDR1 SEHNR, CDR2 FQNEAQ (reference sequence). CDR3 length equals 14 residues. Trimming removed 2 bases at V and 2 bases at J, with 9 bases between. The CDR3 DNA follows: TGTGCCAGCAGCTTATCACAGGGACAAGAGACCCAGTACTTC. This translates into CASSLSQGQETQYF.

The rearrangement links TRBV11-2 to TRBJ1-2, with a possible D match to TRBD1 (6 bases). This CDR3 region has 14 residues. Germline CDR1 and CDR2: SGHAT and FQNNGV. V gave up 4 bases and J gave up 4 bases, with 13 bases separating them. The CDR3 DNA is TGTGCCAGCAGCTCCGAAGGGGGAATCTATGGCTACACCTTC. Translation: CASSSEGGIYGYTF.

Only a few counts were recorded for this clone. The chain links TRBV5-6 to TRBJ2-7; 7 positions agree with TRBD1. Germline values: CDR1 SGHDT, CDR2 YYEEEE. V lost 3 bases to trimming and J lost 4 bases; unmatched junction nucleotides: 7. The CDR3 covers 14 residues. CDR3 protein: CASSSPDRVYEQYF. In DNA form, the CDR3 reads TGTGCCAGCAGCTCTCCAGACAGGGTGTACGAGCAGTACTTC. Full variable domain (remainder filled in from reference TRBV5-6 and TRBJ2-7): DAGVTQSPTHLIKTRGQQVTLRCSPKSGHDTVSWYQQALGQGPQFIFQYYEEEERQRGNFPDRFSGHQFPNYSSELNVNALLLGDSALYLCASSSPDRVYEQYFGPGTRLTVT.

This clone came up a few times. The gene calls are TRBV7-9 and TRBJ2-1; 9 bases map to TRBD2. CDR1 and CDR2 (germline): SEHNR, FQNEAQ (reference sequence). V lost 6 bases and J lost 6; bases outside the gene matches: 3. The length of the CDR3 is 13 residues. This chain's CDR3 is CASRASGVNEQFF. CDR3 DNA: TGTGCCAGCAGGGCTAGCGGGGTCAATGAGCAGTTCTTC. Full variable domain (missing parts from reference TRBV7-9 and TRBJ2-1): DTGVSQNPRHKITKRGQNVTFRCDPISEHNRLYWYRQTLGQGPEFLTYFQNEAQLEKSRLLSDRFSAERPKGSFSTLEIQRTEQGDSAMYLCASRASGVNEQFFGPGTRLTVL.

V is TRBV7-2 and J is TRBJ2-1, with D perhaps TRBD2 (5 bases). The CDR3 sequence is 16 residues long. The V and J ends lost 4 bases and 0 bases respectively, with 13 bases between them. Looked up from germline, CDR1 is SGHTA and CDR2 is FQGNSA. CDR3 nucleotide sequence: TGTGCCAGCAGCTCCCCCTTACGGGGCTCCTACAATGAGCAGTTCTTC. It yields the protein CASSSPLRGSYNEQFF.

The V and J genes are TRBV6-1 and TRBJ2-1; 9 nucleotides line up with TRBD2. The CDR3 loop spans 14 amino acids. Trimming cost V 7 bases and J 0 bases; bases outside gene matches: 1. Germline CDR1 reads MNHNS; CDR2 reads SASEGT. This CDR3 reads CASKAGGSYNEQFF. In nucleotides, the CDR3 is TGTGCCAGCAAAGCGGGAGGCTCCTACAATGAGCAGTTCTTC.

The chain carries TRBV6-5 and TRBJ2-2, with 7 bases aligning to TRBD1. The CDR3 has 15 amino acids. V trimming: 9 bases; J trimming: 0 bases; junction bases outside the gene matches: 7. Germline V CDR1 and CDR2: MNHEY, SVGAGI. The CDR3 DNA is TGTGCCAGAGGGGGCGTTTCCTCGAACACCGGGGAGCTGTTTTTT. Its translation: CARGGVSSNTGELFF.

The chain uses TRBV7-7 and TRBJ1-1; 11 bases match TRBD1. The CDR3 runs to 15 residues. After removal of 5 bases from V and 3 bases from J, the junction contained 5 bases not matched to a gene. CDR1 and CDR2 (germline): SSHAT, FNYEAQ (reference sequence). The CDR3 sequence: CASSTRTGGHTEAFF. The CDR3 bases are TGTGCCAGCAGCACCAGGACAGGGGGCCACACTGAAGCTTTCTTT.

The CDR3 reads CASYRERDTEAFF. The CDR3 coding sequence is TGTGCCAGCTACAGGGAACGGGACACTGAAGCTTTCTTT. This chain joins TRBV6-6 and TRBJ1-1, with D perhaps matching TRBD1 (6 bases). Germline V gene lookup returns CDR1 MNHNY and CDR2 SVGAGI (reference sequence). This CDR3 spans 13 amino acids. The V end lost 8 bases, the J end lost 3 bases, and 13 bases lay between the germline ends.

The chain carries TRBV29-1 and TRBJ1-1; D unresolved. Germline loops: CDR1 SQVTM, CDR2 ANQGSEA. This CDR3 is built from 12 residues. V gave up 6 bases and J gave up 8 bases, with 16 bases separating them. The DNA of the CDR3 is TGCAGCGTCCCTAATGCGAGGGCCGAAGCTTTCTTT. This codes for CSVPNARAEAFF.

The chain has TRBV11-2 and TRBJ2-7; 9 nucleotides line up with TRBD2. Losses at the gene ends were 2 bases for V and 3 bases for J; bases not matched to a gene: 2. Looked up from germline, CDR1 is SGHAT and CDR2 is FQNNGV. CDR3 length equals 14 residues. The CDR3 is CASSLLAGDYEQYF. The CDR3 DNA follows: TGTGCCAGCAGCTTATTAGCGGGGGACTACGAGCAGTACTTC. Based on the CDR3 plus reference TRBV11-2 and TRBJ2-7, the full variable domain is EAGVAQSPRYKIIEKRQSVAFWCNPISGHATLYWYQQILGQGPKLLIQFQNNGVVDDSQLPKDRFSAERLKGVDSTLKIQPAKLEDSAVYLCASSLLAGDYEQYFGPGTRLTVT.

This sequence joins TRBV19 and TRBJ2-7; TRBD2 matches at 12 bases. V shed 3 bases and J 3 bases; nucleotides not matched to a gene: 9. The CDR3 contains 17 residues. CDR1 LNHDA and CDR2 SQIVND come from the germline V gene (reference sequence). CDR3 in amino acids: CASSIALGLAGYYEQYF. CDR3 bases: TGTGCCAGTAGTATTGCTCTGGGACTAGCGGGCTACTACGAGCAGTACTTC.

V gene TRBV30 combines with J gene TRBJ1-6; tentatively, D is TRBD1 (6 bases). CDR3 length: 16 amino acids. CDR1 GTSNPN and CDR2 SVGIG come from the germline V gene (reference sequence). V was pared by 3 bases and J by 3 bases, with 15 bases between. CDR3 nucleotide sequence: TGTGCCTGGAGAACCACAGGGAGACACTATAATTCACCCCTCCACTTT. This translates into CAWRTTGRHYNSPLHF.

The chain is built from TRBV6-1 and TRBJ2-4; TRBD1 matches at 8 bases. Losses at the gene ends were 4 bases for V and 3 bases for J; bases not matched to a gene: 14. Germline CDR1 MNHNS, CDR2 SASEGT. The CDR3 runs 18 residues. The CDR3 nucleotides read TGTGCCAGCAGTGCTCGGATGACAGGGGTGGGGGTCAAAAACATTCAGTACTTC. Residues: CASSARMTGVGVKNIQYF.

The rearrangement uses TRBV19 and TRBJ1-2; 7 bases are shared with TRBD1. With V trimmed by 1 base and J by 1 base, 3 bases remained unmatched. The CDR3 runs to 15 residues. Germline CDR1 reads LNHDA; CDR2 reads SQIVND (reference sequence). The CDR3 protein is CASSIGQGGNYGYTF. CDR3 nucleotide sequence: TGTGCCAGTAGTATAGGCCAGGGGGGTAACTATGGCTACACCTTC.

The rearrangement joins TRBV28 to TRBJ2-5, with TRBD2 as a possible D gene (5 bases). The V gene lost 3 bases and the J gene lost 5 bases, with 19 bases spanning the gap. CDR3 length: 16 amino acids. Germline CDR1 reads MDHEN; CDR2 reads SYDVKM. The DNA of the CDR3 is TGTGCCAGCAGTTTCCCGATGCTAGCTGGGTTTGAGACCCAGTACTTC. Amino acid sequence: CASSFPMLAGFETQYF.